Listed below are T cell receptor beta chains from one sample, sequenced in a study of T cells after posttransplantation cyclophosphamide. The table came from immunoSEQ multiplex PCR; TCRdb's copy has only in-frame clones and leaves some out. The profile shows thousands of clones, around 75% of them singletons. This specimen was PBMCs, taken around 1,500 days after allogeneic stem cell transplant with posttransplant cyclophosphamide. These TCRs come from a male patient in his 30s who received an allogeneic stem cell transplant from a related donor, was CMV-positive, and had acute GVHD only. Some T cells may be supplied by the graft donor. The CDR3 runs from the conserved cysteine through the conserved F or W. Fields, in order: clone size, J gene, D gene, V gene, CDR3 DNA, CDR3 protein. A D gene is named only where the DNA matches it firmly. Not every row has a clone size; where given, it reads once, few, many or a size class.

-	TRBJ1-4	-	TRBV2	TGTGCCAGCAGTGAAGGAGGTGAAAAACTGTTTTTT	CASSEGGEKLFF
few	TRBJ1-5	-	TRBV19	TGTGCCAGTAGTACCTCTGGGGGGGTCGGTCAGCCCCAGCATTTT	CASSTSGGVGQPQHF
few	TRBJ2-2	TRBD1	TRBV10-1	TGCGCCAGCAGTTACGGACAGGGAAGGCGTACCGGGGAGCTGTTTTTT	CASSYGQGRRTGELFF
-	TRBJ2-1	TRBD2	TRBV4-1	TGCGCCAGCAGCCAAGCCCCAACAGCTAGCGGATCAGACAATGAGCAGTTCTTC	CASSQAPTASGSDNEQFF
-	TRBJ1-4	TRBD1	TRBV6-1	TGTGCCAGCAGCGTACAGGGGGCTTGGGAAAAACTGTTTTTT	CASSVQGAWEKLFF
-	TRBJ2-5	-	TRBV7-7	TGTGCCAGCAGTCTAGGGGGGGGGATTTGGGAGACCCAGTACTTC	CASSLGGGIWETQYF
-	TRBJ2-7	-	TRBV4-3	TGCGCCAGCAGCCAAGAATGGTCAACTGAGCAGTACTTC	CASSQEWSTEQYF
-	TRBJ2-1	TRBD2	TRBV10-2	TGCGCCAGCAGTGAGAGGGTAGCGGGGGGGAAATACAATGAGCAGTTCTTC	CASSERVAGGKYNEQFF
-	TRBJ2-7	-	TRBV6-5	TGTGCCAGCAGTTACTCTAGCTCCTACGAGCAGTACTTC	CASSYSSSYEQYF
few	TRBJ2-1	TRBD2	TRBV7-6	TGTGCCAGCAGCTTAGAATTGGCGGGGGGGACCTACAATGAGCAGTTCTTC	CASSLELAGGTYNEQFF
-	TRBJ2-2	-	TRBV7-8	TGTGCCAGCAGCTTAGGCATTACAGGGACCGGGGAGCTGTTTTTT	CASSLGITGTGELFF
-	TRBJ2-1	-	TRBV7-9	TGTGCCAGCAGCGCTACGGGGGGCTCCCAGTTCTTC	CASSATGGSQFF
-	TRBJ1-2	TRBD1	TRBV6-1	TGTGCCAGCAGTGAAACAGGGGCTAACTATGGCTACACCTTC	CASSETGANYGYTF
-	TRBJ2-7	-	TRBV10-3	TGTGCCATCAGTGAATCTAGATCGTACGAGCAGTACTTC	CAISESRSYEQYF
-	TRBJ1-6	-	TRBV14	TGTGCCAGCAGCGAGACAGGTTATAATTCACCCCTCCACTTT	CASSETGYNSPLHF
-	TRBJ2-3	-	TRBV9	TGTGCCAGCAGCAGCCGCACAGATACGCAGTATTTT	CASSSRTDTQYF
few	TRBJ1-1	-	TRBV2	TGTGCCAGCGGCATGGGGACAAACACTGAAGCTTTCTTT	CASGMGTNTEAFF
-	TRBJ2-7	TRBD1	TRBV5-1	TGCGCCAGCAGCCCGACAGGGTTCGACGAGCAGTACTTC	CASSPTGFDEQYF
-	TRBJ2-7	-	TRBV6-6	TGTGCCAGCAGTCTGAGTGGCTACGAGCAGTACTTC	CASSLSGYEQYF
-	TRBJ1-1	TRBD1	TRBV19	TGTGCCAGTACCTCACCCACGGGAGGGGGCGGATACTCTGAAGCTTTCTTT	CASTSPTGGGGYSEAFF
-	TRBJ2-3	-	TRBV19	TGTGCCAGTAGTGGAGAGGGAACGCCGAGCACAGATACGCAGTATTTT	CASSGEGTPSTDTQYF
-	TRBJ1-2	TRBD1	TRBV6-8	TGTGCCAGCAGTTACTCAAGGGGGCTTGGCTATGGCTACACCTTC	CASSYSRGLGYGYTF
-	TRBJ2-1	TRBD2	TRBV29-1	TGCAGCGCCGTCCCGGGGGGGAACAATGAGCAGTTCTTC	CSAVPGGNNEQFF
-	TRBJ2-2	-	TRBV2	TGTGCCAGCAGTCTTAGCGGGGAGCTGTTTTTT	CASSLSGELFF
-	TRBJ2-5	-	TRBV5-1	TGCGCCAGCAGCCTCTGGGGGGAGACCCAAGAGACCCAGTACTTC	CASSLWGETQETQYF
-	TRBJ1-5	TRBD1	TRBV13	TGTGCCAGCAGCTTTTCTCGACAGGGGGCCAATAGCAATCAGCCCCAGCATTTT	CASSFSRQGANSNQPQHF